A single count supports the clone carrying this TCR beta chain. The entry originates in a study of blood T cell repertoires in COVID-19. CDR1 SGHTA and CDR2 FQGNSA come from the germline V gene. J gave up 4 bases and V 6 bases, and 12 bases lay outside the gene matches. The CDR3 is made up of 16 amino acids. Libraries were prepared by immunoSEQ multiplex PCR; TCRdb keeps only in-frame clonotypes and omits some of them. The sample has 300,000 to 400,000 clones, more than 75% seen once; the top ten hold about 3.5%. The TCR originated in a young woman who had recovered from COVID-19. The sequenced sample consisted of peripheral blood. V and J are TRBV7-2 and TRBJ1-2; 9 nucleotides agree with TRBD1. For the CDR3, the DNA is TGTGCCAGCAGTCGGACAGGGGCCGACCTTCTCTATGGCTACACCTTC. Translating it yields CASSRTGADLLYGYTF.